These 17 T cell receptor beta chains were all obtained from the same sample, sequenced in a study of T cells after yellow fever vaccination. One entry per CDR3 protein, called by TCRdb with MiXCR from the 5' RACE reads. The sample lists about 580,000 distinct CDR3 sequences; about a sixth were seen once. Sample: PBMCs, taken less than 6 days after the first yellow fever vaccination. These receptors were collected from a man younger than 30 who received the YFV17D yellow fever vaccine.

V and J are TRBV5-1 and TRBJ1-1; no reliable D call. This CDR3 is 13 amino acids long. Trimming stripped 5 bases from V and 0 bases from J, with 8 bases between. CDR1 and CDR2 from the germline V gene are SGHRS and YFSETQ. The CDR3 coding sequence is TGCGCCAGCAGGGGAGACATGAACACTGAAGCTTTCTTT. This translates into CASRGDMNTEAFF.

The rearrangement links TRBV20-1 to TRBJ2-5; perhaps TRBD1 as D (5 bases). V was trimmed by 1 base and J by 7 bases, leaving 13 bases between them. Germline CDR1 reads DFQATT; CDR2 reads SNEGSKA (reference sequence). This CDR3 has 13 amino acids. The CDR3 reads CSARVWQGGTQYF. In DNA, the CDR3 is TGCAGTGCTAGAGTGTGGCAGGGCGGGACCCAGTACTTC.

J is TRBJ2-1 and V is TRBV12-3 or TRBV12-4; no firm D call. This CDR3 contains 11 residues. V shed 6 bases and J shed 8 bases, with 8 bases lying between them. The CDR3 DNA sequence: TGTGCCAGCAGACGAGTCGATGAGCAGTTCTTC. As protein: CASRRVDEQFF.

This clonotype was seen a few times. The chain couples TRBV5-4 to TRBJ2-5; D unclear. V was pared by 4 bases and J by 5 bases, with 15 bases between. CDR3 length: 14 residues. Looked up from germline, CDR1 is SGHNT and CDR2 is YYREEE (reference sequence). The CDR3 reads CASSPRVGSETQYF. CDR3 DNA sequence: TGTGCCAGCAGCCCCCGCGTAGGAAGTGAGACCCAGTACTTC.

The rearrangement links TRBV12-3 or TRBV12-4 to TRBJ1-4; D is unresolved. This CDR3 is 10 amino acids long. Trimming cost V 1 base and J 10 bases, with 1 base left between them. CDR3 protein: CASSLGKLFF. The CDR3, as DNA: TGTGCCAGCAGTTTAGGAAAACTGTTTTTT.

CDR3 sequence (DNA): TGTGCCAGTTCACAGGACCCCCAATATGGCTACACCTTC. Amino acid sequence: CASSQDPQYGYTF. The gene calls are TRBV7-3 and TRBJ1-2, with a tentative D call TRBD1 (5 bases). The CDR3 consists of 13 residues. V was cut by 9 bases and J by 5 bases, with 16 bases left in between. Germline loops: CDR1 SGHTA, CDR2 FQGTGA.

There are a few counts of this clonotype. The chain employs TRBV27 and TRBJ2-7; D gene unclear. The length of the CDR3 is 13 residues. Germline lookup yields CDR1 MNHEY and CDR2 SMNVEV (reference sequence). V was trimmed by 2 bases and J by 7 bases, leaving 12 bases between them. The CDR3: CASSLRPTWEQYF. Written as DNA, the CDR3 is TGTGCCAGCAGTTTACGCCCCACCTGGGAGCAGTACTTC.

This clonotype was recorded a few times. The chain carries TRBV9 and TRBJ2-7, with 8 bases fitting TRBD2. The CDR3 runs 16 residues. Unmatched junction bases numbered 10, after V lost 4 bases and J lost 1 base. Germline V gene data show CDR1 as SGDLS and CDR2 as YYNGEE. The DNA of the CDR3 is TGTGCCAGCAGCCTAAGGCGGGGGGCCCTTTCCTACGAGCAGTACGTC. It yields the protein CASSLRRGALSYEQYV.

Many counts were recorded for this clonotype. The chain combines TRBV5-1 with TRBJ1-1, with D uncertain. Between the trimmed V and J ends, which lost 0 bases and 11 bases, there was a span of 23 bases. Germline V lookup: CDR1 SGHRS, CDR2 YFSETQ. The CDR3 spans 16 residues. CDR3 in DNA: TGCGCCAGCAGCTTGGCCGGACTCGTTCTTCCACCGGGGGCTTTCTTT. As protein: CASSLAGLVLPPGAFF.

This clonotype showed up just a few times. The V and J genes are TRBV30 and TRBJ1-1; D is ambiguous. The length of the CDR3 is 13 residues. Between the trimmed V and J ends, which lost 0 bases and 4 bases, there was a span of 9 bases. CDR1 and CDR2 from the germline V gene are GTSNPN and SVGIG (reference sequence). The CDR3 loop is CAWSVRGVTEAFF. The CDR3 DNA reads as TGTGCCTGGAGTGTACGCGGGGTCACTGAAGCTTTCTTT.

The rearrangement links TRBV7-9 to TRBJ1-1; D may be TRBD1 (6 bases). The CDR3 is made up of 13 amino acids. Per the germline V gene, CDR1 is SEHNR and CDR2 is FQNEAQ (reference sequence). V lost 4 bases, J lost 10 bases, and 16 bases lay in between. DNA for the CDR3: TGTGCCAGCAGCTCGTACAGGGTCCCCGGAGCTTTCTTT. Translated: CASSSYRVPGAFF.

This sequence joins TRBV7-3 and TRBJ2-3, with D possibly called TRBD1 or TRBD2 (5 bases each). V lost 2 bases and J 6 bases, leaving 9 bases between the germline ends. The CDR3 is 13 amino acids. Germline V gene data show CDR1 as SGHTA and CDR2 as FQGTGA. DNA for the CDR3: TGTGCCAGCAGCTTAGGCAGGGAGGATACGCAGTATTTT. This sequence encodes CASSLGREDTQYF.

This clonotype has more than one count but fewer than ten. The V and J genes are TRBV6-1 and TRBJ2-2; D not certain. CDR1 is MNHNS, CDR2 SASEGT, per germline. The CDR3 loop spans 16 amino acids. Trimming left V 5 bases short and J 3 bases short, with 16 bases between. The CDR3 nucleotides are TGTGCCAGCAGTCCCCCGAGGTCTTATCACACCGGGGAGCTGTTTTTT. It yields the protein CASSPPRSYHTGELFF.

This clonotype has just a few counts. This sequence joins TRBV7-2 and TRBJ2-3; D remains ambiguous. The CDR3 runs to 12 residues. V was pared by 2 bases and J by 8 bases, with 8 bases between. Germline V gene data show CDR1 as SGHTA and CDR2 as FQGNSA. The CDR3 sequence: CASSLIGGTQYF. The CDR3, as DNA: TGTGCCAGCAGCTTAATAGGTGGTACGCAGTATTTT.

The chain is built from TRBV4-1 and TRBJ2-1; no firm D call. The germline V gene encodes CDR1 MGHRA and CDR2 YSYEKL. This CDR3 comprises 15 residues. Trimming shortened V by 1 base and J by 7 bases, and 14 bases separated the two germline ends. CDR3: CASSQGIVGSNEQFF. DNA of the CDR3: TGCGCCAGCAGCCAAGGGATCGTCGGCTCTAATGAGCAGTTCTTC.

CDR3 bases: TGTGCCAGCAGCTCGCAACAGGGGGCTGGAAACACCATATATTTT. Translated, it gives CASSSQQGAGNTIYF. The J gene is TRBJ1-3, the V gene TRBV7-9, with TRBD1 matching 8 bases. V lost 4 bases to trimming and J lost 2 bases; unmatched junction nucleotides: 4. The germline gives CDR1 SEHNR, CDR2 FQNEAQ (reference sequence). CDR3 size: 15 residues. Full variable domain (remainder filled in from reference TRBV7-9 and TRBJ1-3): DTGVSQNPRHKITKRGQNVTFRCDPISEHNRLYWYRQTLGQGPEFLTYFQNEAQLEKSRLLSDRFSAERPKGSFSTLEIQRTEQGDSAMYLCASSSQQGAGNTIYFGEGSWLTVV.

The table lists this clonotype with a few counts. The chain links TRBV5-1 to TRBJ1-2; 7 positions match TRBD1. This CDR3 comprises 13 residues. Losses at the gene ends were 4 bases for V and 8 bases for J; bases not matched to a gene: 8. The germline CDR1 and CDR2 sequences are SGHRS and YFSETQ. The CDR3 DNA sequence: TGCGCCAGCAGCCCCGACAGGGATCAAGGCTACACCTTC. Protein sequence: CASSPDRDQGYTF.